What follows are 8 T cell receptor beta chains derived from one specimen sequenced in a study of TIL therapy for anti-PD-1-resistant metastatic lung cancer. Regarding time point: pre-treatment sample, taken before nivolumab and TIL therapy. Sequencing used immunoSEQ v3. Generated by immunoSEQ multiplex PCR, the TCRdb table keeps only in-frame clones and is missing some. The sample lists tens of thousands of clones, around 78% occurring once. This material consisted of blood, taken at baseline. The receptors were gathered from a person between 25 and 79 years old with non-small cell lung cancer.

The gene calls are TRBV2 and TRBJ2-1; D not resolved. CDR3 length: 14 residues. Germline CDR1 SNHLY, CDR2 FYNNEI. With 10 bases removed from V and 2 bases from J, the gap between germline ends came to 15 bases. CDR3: CAMKTDLTYNEQFF. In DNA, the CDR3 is TGTGCCATGAAGACTGACCTCACCTACAATGAGCAGTTCTTC.

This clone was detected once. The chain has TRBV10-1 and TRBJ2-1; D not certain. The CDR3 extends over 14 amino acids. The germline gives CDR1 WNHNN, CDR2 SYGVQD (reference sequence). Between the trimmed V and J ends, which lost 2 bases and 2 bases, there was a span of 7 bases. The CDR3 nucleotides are TGCGCCAGCAGTGAGGAGGAAGCCTACAATGAGCAGTTCTTC. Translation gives CASSEEEAYNEQFF.

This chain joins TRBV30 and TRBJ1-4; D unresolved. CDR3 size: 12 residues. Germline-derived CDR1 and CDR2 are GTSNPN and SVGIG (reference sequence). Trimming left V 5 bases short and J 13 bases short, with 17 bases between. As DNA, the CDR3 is TGTGCCTGGGGGATGAACCTCCATGGACTGTTTTTT. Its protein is CAWGMNLHGLFF.

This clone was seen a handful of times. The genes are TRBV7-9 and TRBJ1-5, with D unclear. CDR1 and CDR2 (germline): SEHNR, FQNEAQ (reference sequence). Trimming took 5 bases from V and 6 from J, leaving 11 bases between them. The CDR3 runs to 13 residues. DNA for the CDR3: TGTGCCAGCAGCGCGTTACAAGGTCAGCCCCAGCATTTT. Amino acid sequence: CASSALQGQPQHF.

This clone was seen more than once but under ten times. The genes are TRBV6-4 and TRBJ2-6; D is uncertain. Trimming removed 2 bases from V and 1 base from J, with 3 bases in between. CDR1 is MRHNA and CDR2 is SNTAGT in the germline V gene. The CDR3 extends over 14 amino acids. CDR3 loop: CASSDKSGANVLTF. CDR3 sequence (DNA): TGTGCCAGCAGTGACAAATCTGGGGCCAACGTCCTGACTTTC.

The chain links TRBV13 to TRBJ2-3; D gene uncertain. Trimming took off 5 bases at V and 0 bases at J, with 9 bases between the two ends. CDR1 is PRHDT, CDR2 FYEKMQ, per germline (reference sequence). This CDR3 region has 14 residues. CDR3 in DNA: TGTGCCAGCAGCCCGACTGCTAGCACAGATACGCAGTATTTT. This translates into CASSPTASTDTQYF.

CDR3 loop: CASSLRAQGAGELFF. The DNA of the CDR3 is TGTGCCAGCAGCTTAAGAGCCCAGGGAGCCGGGGAGCTGTTTTTT. The gene calls are TRBV7-6 and TRBJ2-2; D possibly matches TRBD1 or TRBD2 (5 bases each). The germline V and J ends were trimmed by 2 bases and 6 bases, with 13 bases remaining between them. The CDR3 is made up of 15 amino acids. Germline V gene sequence: CDR1 SGHVS, CDR2 FNYEAQ.

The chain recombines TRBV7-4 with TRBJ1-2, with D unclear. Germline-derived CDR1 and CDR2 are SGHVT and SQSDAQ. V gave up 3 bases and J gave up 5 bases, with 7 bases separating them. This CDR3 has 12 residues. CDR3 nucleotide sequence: TGTGCCAGCAGCTTGATGAAGTATGGCTACACCTTC. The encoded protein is CASSLMKYGYTF.